Presented here are 20 T cell receptor beta chains from one specimen sequenced in a study of vaccination and CD4 T cells after COVID-19. An Oncomine TCR Beta short-read assay was used to sequence the DNA from cultured CD4+ T cells. A single record per CDR3 protein comes from TCRdb applying MiXCR to the PCR reads. The repertoire includes fewer than 15,000 distinct CDR3 sequences, 50% to 60% of them detected once, and roughly 18% sits in the top ten. Treatment meaning: roughly 11-day PBMC culture with coronavirus spike peptide pools or control peptides (ViraFEST assay). For these receptors, no antigen is known. The sequencing used cultured CD4+ T cells from blood, collected after SARS-CoV-2 vaccination. Receptors originate from a human donor with COVID-19.

The chain couples TRBV6-4 to TRBJ1-6; TRBD1 is a possible D gene (5 bases). The V gene lost 2 bases and the J gene lost 7 bases, with 12 bases spanning the gap. The V gene's germline CDR1 is MRHNA and CDR2 SNTAGT. The CDR3 length is 15 residues. For the CDR3, the DNA is TGTGCCAGCAGTGACATCCCAGGGCCCAATTCACCCCTCCACTTT. Translation: CASSDIPGPNSPLHF.

The rearrangement joins TRBV6-2 or TRBV6-3 to TRBJ2-7; no reliable D call. The CDR3 loop spans 13 amino acids. Germline CDR1 reads MNHEY; CDR2 reads SVGEGT. The V end lost 9 bases, the J end lost 1 base, and 13 bases lay between the germline ends. CDR3 in DNA: TGTGCCAGTCGTGACCCCGATTCCTACGAGCAGTACTTC. This encodes CASRDPDSYEQYF.

V is TRBV20-1 and J is TRBJ2-3; the D gene could be TRBD1 or TRBD2 (6 bases each). This CDR3 comprises 16 residues. Germline V lookup: CDR1 DFQATT, CDR2 SNEGSKA (reference sequence). V gave up 3 bases and J gave up 4 bases, with 20 bases separating them. CDR3 region: CSARGGHGFPPDTQYF. The CDR3 nucleotides read TGCAGTGCTAGGGGGGGCCACGGTTTCCCCCCAGATACGCAGTATTTT.

This clonotype was seen more than once but under ten times. The chain combines TRBV28 with TRBJ1-2; 7 bases are shared with TRBD1. CDR3 size: 15 residues. The germline CDR1 and CDR2 sequences are MDHEN and SYDVKM. V dropped 6 bases and J dropped 0; count of bases not matched to a gene: 7. CDR3 sequence (DNA): TGTGCCAGCAGGGGGGGGACAGCTCCTAACTATGGCTACACCTTC. This encodes CASRGGTAPNYGYTF.

The V call is TRBV28, the J call TRBJ2-3, with D unresolved. The CDR3 loop spans 13 amino acids. The germline CDR1 and CDR2 sequences are MDHEN and SYDVKM. V lost 3 bases to trimming and J lost 1 base, with 5 bases between them. The CDR3: CASSFWGTDTQYF. The CDR3 bases are TGTGCCAGCAGTTTCTGGGGCACAGATACGCAGTATTTT.

Only a few counts were recorded for this clonotype. The chain uses TRBV6-5 and TRBJ2-7; no reliable D call. The CDR3 spans 17 residues. Trimming took 2 bases from V and 3 from J, leaving 20 bases between them. CDR1 and CDR2 from the germline V gene are MNHEY and SVGAGI. For the CDR3, the DNA is TGTGCCAGCAGTTACCCCGAAGGGTGGGTCAATCACTACGAGCAGTACTTC. Translation gives CASSYPEGWVNHYEQYF.

This clonotype was picked up a small number of times. The chain carries TRBV6-2 or TRBV6-3 and TRBJ1-5; 9 bases map to TRBD1. With V trimmed by 6 bases and J by 5 bases, 8 bases remained unmatched. The germline gives CDR1 MNHEY, CDR2 SVGEGT. This CDR3 region has 15 residues. CDR3 amino acids: CASRGWTGVDQPQHF. Written as DNA, the CDR3 is TGTGCCAGCAGGGGATGGACAGGGGTTGATCAGCCCCAGCATTTT.

This clonotype was counted only a few times. The chain links TRBV6-5 to TRBJ1-2; TRBD1 might be the D (5 bases). Germline V gene sequence: CDR1 MNHEY, CDR2 SVGAGI. The CDR3 totals 12 residues. Trimming pared 0 bases from V and 6 bases from J, leaving 5 bases between. For the CDR3, the DNA is TGTGCCAGCAGTTACTCAGGGGATGGCTACACCTTC. This translates into CASSYSGDGYTF.

In its sample, this clonotype was seen a few times. V and J are TRBV11-2 and TRBJ2-5; D unresolved. Trimming took 5 bases from V and 5 from J, leaving 9 bases between them. The CDR3 extends over 12 amino acids. Germline V CDR1 and CDR2: SGHAT, FQNNGV. CDR3: CASSRNRETQYF. The CDR3, as DNA: TGTGCCAGCAGCCGGAATCGGGAGACCCAGTACTTC. Drawing the rest from reference TRBV11-2 and TRBJ2-5, the complete variable domain is EAGVAQSPRYKIIEKRQSVAFWCNPISGHATLYWYQQILGQGPKLLIQFQNNGVVDDSQLPKDRFSAERLKGVDSTLKIQPAKLEDSAVYLCASSRNRETQYFGPGTRLLVL.

The rearrangement links TRBV20-1 to TRBJ1-5; no clear D gene. The CDR3 totals 14 residues. The V gene lost 3 bases and the J gene lost 4 bases, with 13 bases spanning the gap. CDR1 is DFQATT, CDR2 SNEGSKA, per germline (reference sequence). The CDR3 spells CSASNPNLNQPQHF. CDR3 nucleotides: TGCAGTGCTAGTAATCCCAACTTAAATCAGCCCCAGCATTTT.

The V call is TRBV7-9, the J call TRBJ2-4; D remains unclear. Germline V gene lookup returns CDR1 SEHNR and CDR2 FQNEAQ (reference sequence). V was clipped by 10 bases and J by 15 bases, with 16 bases between them. The CDR3 sequence is 10 residues long. The CDR3 sequence: CATEDTRPYF. The CDR3 DNA reads as TGTGCCACCGAAGACACCAGGCCGTACTTC.

V gene TRBV19 combines with J gene TRBJ2-5; 10 nucleotides align to TRBD2. Germline CDR1 LNHDA, CDR2 SQIVND (reference sequence). Unmatched junction bases numbered 8, after V lost 3 bases and J lost 4 bases. The CDR3 has 16 residues. The CDR3 here is CASSIGAGGLRETQYF. The CDR3 DNA follows: TGTGCCAGTAGTATCGGAGCGGGGGGGCTGAGAGAGACCCAGTACTTC.

This clonotype was picked up a small number of times. The chain combines TRBV20-1 with TRBJ2-7; D uncertain. The CDR3 covers 12 residues. The ends were cut back, 6 bases at V and 0 bases at J, with 9 bases in the middle. Germline lookup yields CDR1 DFQATT and CDR2 SNEGSKA (reference sequence). DNA for the CDR3: TGCAGTGCCAAGTCCCCCTCCTACGAGCAGTACTTC. As protein: CSAKSPSYEQYF.

The genes are TRBV4-3 and TRBJ2-3, with TRBD2 matching 11 bases. Germline-derived CDR1 and CDR2 are LGHNA and YSLEER. Trimming cost V 4 bases and J 3 bases; bases outside gene matches: 9. The CDR3 has 17 residues. CDR3 in amino acids: CASSPRVAGGKTDTQYF. CDR3 bases: TGCGCCAGCAGCCCTCGAGTAGCGGGGGGGAAAACAGATACGCAGTATTTT.

The V gene is TRBV25-1, the J gene TRBJ1-2; tentatively, D is TRBD1 (5 bases). The V end lost 5 bases, the J end lost 7 bases, and 20 bases lay between the germline ends. The germline V gene encodes CDR1 MGHDK and CDR2 SYGVNS. There are 15 residues in the CDR3. DNA for the CDR3: TGTGCCAGCAGTATCCCCGGGACCCCTGTGGGTGGCTACACCTTC. As protein: CASSIPGTPVGGYTF.

This clonotype was counted a single time. The V gene is TRBV29-1, the J gene TRBJ1-1; 9 positions match TRBD1. With 1 base clipped from V and 0 bases from J, the junction kept 6 bases outside the gene matches. The CDR3 spans 16 residues. Germline-derived CDR1 and CDR2 are SQVTM and ANQGSEA. CDR3 DNA: TGCAGCGTTGAAGGGACAGGGGCCACCCTGAACACTGAAGCTTTCTTT. It codes for CSVEGTGATLNTEAFF.

The chain couples TRBV7-9 to TRBJ1-5; weak D call: TRBD1 (6 bases). Deletions cut 5 bases from V and 5 bases from J, with 13 bases between. This CDR3 has 14 amino acids. Germline loops: CDR1 SEHNR, CDR2 FQNEAQ (reference sequence). The CDR3 sequence is CASSQDSPHQPQHF. CDR3 DNA: TGTGCCAGCAGCCAGGACAGTCCTCATCAGCCCCAGCATTTT.

Relative to its sample, this clonotype is large. This sequence joins TRBV21-1 and TRBJ2-5; the table assigns TRBD1, which was not confirmed against the DNA. TRBV21-1 is shown as a pseudogene. The length of the CDR3 is 18 residues. In nucleotides, the CDR3 is TGTGCCAGCAGGGGCTTTTCGAATGGGGGTCAGTACCAAGAGACCCAGTACTTC. It is translated as CASRGFSNGGQYQETQYF.

This chain joins TRBV27 and TRBJ1-2, with D uncertain. The CDR3 runs 12 residues. The germline gives CDR1 MNHEY, CDR2 SMNVEV (reference sequence). The V end lost 9 bases, the J end lost 4 bases, and 12 bases lay between the germline ends. The CDR3 protein is CASATRGYGYTF. CDR3 nucleotides: TGTGCCAGTGCCACTCGCGGCTATGGCTACACCTTC.

The table lists this clonotype with a few counts. The chain recombines TRBV7-3 with TRBJ2-5; unclear D gene. This CDR3 is built from 13 residues. The V gene lost 4 bases and the J gene lost 5 bases, with 11 bases spanning the gap. From germline, CDR1 is SGHTA and CDR2 FQGTGA. The CDR3 region is CASSSDGRETQYF. DNA for the CDR3: TGTGCCAGCAGCTCGGACGGTCGGGAGACCCAGTACTTC.